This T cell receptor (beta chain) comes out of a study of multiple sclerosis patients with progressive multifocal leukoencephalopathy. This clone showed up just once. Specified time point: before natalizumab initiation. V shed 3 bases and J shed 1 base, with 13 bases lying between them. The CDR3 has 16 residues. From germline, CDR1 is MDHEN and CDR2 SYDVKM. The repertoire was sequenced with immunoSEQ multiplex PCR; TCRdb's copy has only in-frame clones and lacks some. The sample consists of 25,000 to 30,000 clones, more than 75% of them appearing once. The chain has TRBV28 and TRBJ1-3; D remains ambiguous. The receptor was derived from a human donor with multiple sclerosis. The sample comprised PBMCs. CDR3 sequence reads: CASSFAGSISGNTIYF. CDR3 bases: TGTGCCAGCAGTTTCGCGGGCTCAATATCTGGAAACACCATATATTTT.